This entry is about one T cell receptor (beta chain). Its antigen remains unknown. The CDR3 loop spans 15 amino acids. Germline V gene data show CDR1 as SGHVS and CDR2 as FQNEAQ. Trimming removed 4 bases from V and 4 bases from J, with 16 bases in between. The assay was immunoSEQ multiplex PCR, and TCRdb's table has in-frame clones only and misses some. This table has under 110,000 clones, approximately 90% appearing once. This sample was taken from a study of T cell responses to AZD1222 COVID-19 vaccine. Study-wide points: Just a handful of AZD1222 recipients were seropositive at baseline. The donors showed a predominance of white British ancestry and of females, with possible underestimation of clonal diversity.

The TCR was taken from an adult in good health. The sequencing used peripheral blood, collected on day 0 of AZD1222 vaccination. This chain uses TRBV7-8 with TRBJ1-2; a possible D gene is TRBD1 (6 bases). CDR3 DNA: TGTGCCAGCAGCTCCCCGTCGGGGGGCACCTATGGCTACACCTTC. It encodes CASSSPSGGTYGYTF.